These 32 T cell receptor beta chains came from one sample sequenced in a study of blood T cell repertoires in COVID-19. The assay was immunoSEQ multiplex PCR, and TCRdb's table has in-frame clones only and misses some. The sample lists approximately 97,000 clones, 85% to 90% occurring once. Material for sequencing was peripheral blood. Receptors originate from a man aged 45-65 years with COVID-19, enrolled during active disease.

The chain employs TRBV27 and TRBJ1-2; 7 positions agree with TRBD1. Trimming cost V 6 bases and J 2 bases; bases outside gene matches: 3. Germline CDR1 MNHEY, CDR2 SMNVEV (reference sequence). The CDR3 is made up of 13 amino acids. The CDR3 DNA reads TGTGCCAGCAGGCCAGGGGGAAACTATGGCTACACCTTC. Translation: CASRPGGNYGYTF.

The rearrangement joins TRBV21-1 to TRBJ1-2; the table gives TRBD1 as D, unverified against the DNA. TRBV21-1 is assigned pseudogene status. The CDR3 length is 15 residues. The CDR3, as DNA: TGTGCCAGCAGTCTTTTTTTGACAGCTAACTATGGCTACACCTTC. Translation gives CASSLFLTANYGYTF.

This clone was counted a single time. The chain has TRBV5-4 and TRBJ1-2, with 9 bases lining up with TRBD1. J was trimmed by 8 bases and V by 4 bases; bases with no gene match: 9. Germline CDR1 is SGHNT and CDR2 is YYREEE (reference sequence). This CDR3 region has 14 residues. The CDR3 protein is CASSQLQGARGYTF. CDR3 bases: TGTGCCAGCAGCCAATTACAGGGGGCAAGAGGCTACACCTTC.

DNA of the CDR3: TGTGCCAGTAGTTCTCGACAGGCACGCGAGAATTCACCCCTCCACTTT. Protein product: CASSSRQARENSPLHF. The V and J genes are TRBV19 and TRBJ1-6; possibly TRBD1 for D (6 bases). The CDR3 is 16 residues long. The V end was cut by 5 bases, the J end by 7 bases, with 18 bases between. Germline V lookup: CDR1 LNHDA, CDR2 SQIVND (reference sequence).

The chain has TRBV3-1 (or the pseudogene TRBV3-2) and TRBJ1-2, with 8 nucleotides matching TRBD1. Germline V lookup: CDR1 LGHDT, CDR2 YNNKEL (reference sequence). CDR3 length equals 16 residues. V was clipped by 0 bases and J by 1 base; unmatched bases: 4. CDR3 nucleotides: TGTGCCAGCAGCCAAGACGGGGGACAGGTTAACTATGGCTACACCTTC. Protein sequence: CASSQDGGQVNYGYTF.

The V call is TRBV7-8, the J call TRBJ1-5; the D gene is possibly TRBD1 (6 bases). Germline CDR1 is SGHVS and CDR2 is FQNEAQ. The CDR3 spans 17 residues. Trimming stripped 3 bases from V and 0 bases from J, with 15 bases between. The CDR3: CASSFSGTPDSNQPQHF. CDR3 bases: TGTGCCAGCAGCTTTTCCGGGACACCCGATAGCAATCAGCCCCAGCATTTT.

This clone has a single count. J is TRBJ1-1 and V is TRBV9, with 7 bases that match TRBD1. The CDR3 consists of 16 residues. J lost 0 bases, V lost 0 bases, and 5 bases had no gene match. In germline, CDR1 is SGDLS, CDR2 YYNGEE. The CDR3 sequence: CASSVGTGTMNTEAFF. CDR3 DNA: TGTGCCAGCAGCGTAGGGACAGGAACAATGAACACTGAAGCTTTCTTT. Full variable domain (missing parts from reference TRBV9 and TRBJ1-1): DSGVTQTPKHLITATGQRVTLRCSPRSGDLSVYWYQQSLDQGLQFLIQYYNGEERAKGNILERFSAQQFPDLHSELNLSSLELGDSALYFCASSVGTGTMNTEAFFGQGTRLTVV.

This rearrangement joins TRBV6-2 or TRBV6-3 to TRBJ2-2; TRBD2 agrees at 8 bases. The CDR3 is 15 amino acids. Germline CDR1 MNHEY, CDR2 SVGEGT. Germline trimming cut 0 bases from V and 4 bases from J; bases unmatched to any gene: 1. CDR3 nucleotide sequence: TGTGCCAGCAGTTACTCCCGGGGGGGCACCGGGGAGCTGTTTTTT. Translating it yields CASSYSRGGTGELFF.

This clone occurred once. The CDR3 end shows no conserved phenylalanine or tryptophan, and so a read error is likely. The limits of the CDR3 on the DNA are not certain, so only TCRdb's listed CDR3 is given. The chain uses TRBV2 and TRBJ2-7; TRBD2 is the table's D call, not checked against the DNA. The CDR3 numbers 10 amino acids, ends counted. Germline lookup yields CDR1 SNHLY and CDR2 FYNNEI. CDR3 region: CASPGRNRRS.

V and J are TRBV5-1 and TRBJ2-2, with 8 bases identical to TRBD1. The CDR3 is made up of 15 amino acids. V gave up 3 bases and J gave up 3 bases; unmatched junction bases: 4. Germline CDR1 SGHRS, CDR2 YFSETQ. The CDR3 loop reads CASSSDRGDTGELFF. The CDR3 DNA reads TGCGCCAGCAGCTCAGACAGGGGAGACACCGGGGAGCTGTTTTTT. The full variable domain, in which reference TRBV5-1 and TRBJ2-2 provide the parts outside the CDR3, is KAGVTQTPRYLIKTRGQQVTLSCSPISGHRSVSWYQQTPGQGLQFLFEYFSETQRNKGNFPGRFSGRQFSNSRSEMNVSTLELGDSALYLCASSSDRGDTGELFFGEGSRLTVL.

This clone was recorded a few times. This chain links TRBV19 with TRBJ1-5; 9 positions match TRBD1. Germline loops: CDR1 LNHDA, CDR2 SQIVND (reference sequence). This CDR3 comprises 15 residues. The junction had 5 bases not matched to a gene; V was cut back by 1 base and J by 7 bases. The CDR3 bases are TGTGCCAGTAGTATAGCGGACAGGGGTGGGCAGCCCCAGCATTTT. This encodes CASSIADRGGQPQHF.

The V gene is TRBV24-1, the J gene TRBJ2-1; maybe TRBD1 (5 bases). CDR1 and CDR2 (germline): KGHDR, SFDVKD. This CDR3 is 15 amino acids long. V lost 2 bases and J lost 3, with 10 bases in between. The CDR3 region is CATSDSQAGYNEQFF. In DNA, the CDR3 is TGTGCCACCAGTGATTCACAGGCCGGCTACAATGAGCAGTTCTTC.

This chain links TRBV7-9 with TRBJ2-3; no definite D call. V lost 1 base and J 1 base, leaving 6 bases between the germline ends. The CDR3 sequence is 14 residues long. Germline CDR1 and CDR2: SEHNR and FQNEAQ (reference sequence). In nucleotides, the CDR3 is TGTGCCAGCAGCTTAGAAACTCGCACAGATACGCAGTATTTT. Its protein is CASSLETRTDTQYF.

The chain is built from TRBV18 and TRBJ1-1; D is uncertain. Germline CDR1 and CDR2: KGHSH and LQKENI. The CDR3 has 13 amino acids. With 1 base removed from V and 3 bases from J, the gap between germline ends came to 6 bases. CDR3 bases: TGTGCCAGCTCACCACGCTCGGACACTGAAGCTTTCTTT. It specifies CASSPRSDTEAFF.

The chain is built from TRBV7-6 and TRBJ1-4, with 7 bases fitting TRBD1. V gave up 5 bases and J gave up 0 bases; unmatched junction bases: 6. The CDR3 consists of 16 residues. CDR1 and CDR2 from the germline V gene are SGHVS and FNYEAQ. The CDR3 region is CASSATGYATNEKLFF. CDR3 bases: TGTGCCAGCAGCGCGACAGGGTATGCAACTAATGAAAAACTGTTTTTT. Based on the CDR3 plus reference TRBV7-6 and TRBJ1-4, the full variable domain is GAGVSQSPRYKVTKRGQDVALRCDPISGHVSLYWYRQALGQGPEFLTYFNYEAQQDKSGLPNDRFSAERPEGSISTLTIQRTEQRDSAMYRCASSATGYATNEKLFFGSGTQLSVL.

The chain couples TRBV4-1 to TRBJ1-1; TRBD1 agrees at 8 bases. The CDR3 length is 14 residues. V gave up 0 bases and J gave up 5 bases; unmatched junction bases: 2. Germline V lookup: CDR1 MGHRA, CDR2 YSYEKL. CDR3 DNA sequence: TGCGCCAGCAGCCAAGATCGGACAGGGACTGAAGCTTTCTTT. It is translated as CASSQDRTGTEAFF.

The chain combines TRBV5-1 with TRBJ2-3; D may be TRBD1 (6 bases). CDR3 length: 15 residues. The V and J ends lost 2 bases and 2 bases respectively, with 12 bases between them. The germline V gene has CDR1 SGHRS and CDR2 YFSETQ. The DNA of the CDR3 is TGCGCCAGCAGCTTTGCAGGGGCTCCCACAGATACGCAGTATTTT. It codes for CASSFAGAPTDTQYF.

The CDR3 sequence is CASSGGLRGAGELFF. CDR3 DNA sequence: TGTGCCAGCAGCGGGGGACTACGAGGGGCCGGGGAGCTGTTTTTT. V usage is TRBV7-9 and J usage is TRBJ2-2; 7 bases line up with TRBD2. Germline values: CDR1 SEHNR, CDR2 FQNEAQ (reference sequence). This CDR3 has 15 amino acids. The ends lost 5 bases at V and 6 bases at J; junction bases unmatched: 9.

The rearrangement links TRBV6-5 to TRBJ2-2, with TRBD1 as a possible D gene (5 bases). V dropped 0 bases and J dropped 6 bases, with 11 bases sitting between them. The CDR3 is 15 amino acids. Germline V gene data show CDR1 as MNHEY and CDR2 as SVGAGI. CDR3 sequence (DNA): TGTGCCAGCAGTTACTCGATTGCAGGGTCCGGGGAGCTGTTTTTT. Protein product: CASSYSIAGSGELFF.

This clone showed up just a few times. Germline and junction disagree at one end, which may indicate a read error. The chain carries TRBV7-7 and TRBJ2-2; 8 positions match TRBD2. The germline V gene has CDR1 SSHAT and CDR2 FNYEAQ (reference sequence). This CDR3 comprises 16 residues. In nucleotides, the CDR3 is TGTGCTAGCAGCCCGATTAGCGGGGCGAACACCGGGGAGCTGTTTTTT. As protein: CASSPISGANTGELFF. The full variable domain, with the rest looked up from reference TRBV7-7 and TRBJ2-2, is GAGVSQSPRYKVTKRGQDVTLRCDPISSHATLYWYQQALGQGPEFLTYFNYEAQPDKSGLPSDRFSAERPEGSISTLTIQRTEQRDSAMYRCASSPISGANTGELFFGEGSRLTVL.

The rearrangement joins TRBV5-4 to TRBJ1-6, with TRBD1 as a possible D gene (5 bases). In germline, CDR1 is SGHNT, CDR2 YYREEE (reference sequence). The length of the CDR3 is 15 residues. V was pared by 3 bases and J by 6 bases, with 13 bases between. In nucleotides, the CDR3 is TGTGCCAGCAGCTCCGGGACCGGGGGTAATTCACCCCTCCACTTT. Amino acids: CASSSGTGGNSPLHF.

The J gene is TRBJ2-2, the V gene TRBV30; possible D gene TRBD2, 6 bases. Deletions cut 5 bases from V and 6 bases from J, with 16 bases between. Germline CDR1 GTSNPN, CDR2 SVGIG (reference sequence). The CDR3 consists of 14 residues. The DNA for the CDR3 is TGTGCCTGGGCTCCCGGGGGTTGGCCCGGGGAGCTGTTTTTT. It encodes CAWAPGGWPGELFF.

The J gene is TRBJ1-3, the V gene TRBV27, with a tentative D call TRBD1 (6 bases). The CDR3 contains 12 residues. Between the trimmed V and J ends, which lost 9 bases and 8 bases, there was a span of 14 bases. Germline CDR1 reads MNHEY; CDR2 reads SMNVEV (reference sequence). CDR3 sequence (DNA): TGTGCCAGATTGGGGGGGCGAGACACCATATATTTT. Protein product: CARLGGRDTIYF.

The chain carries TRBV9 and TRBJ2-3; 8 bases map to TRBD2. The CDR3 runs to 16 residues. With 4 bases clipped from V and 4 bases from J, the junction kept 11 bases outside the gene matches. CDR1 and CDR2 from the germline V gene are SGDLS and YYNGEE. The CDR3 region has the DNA TGTGCCAGCAGCTCAGATAGCGGGGAAGTGGCAGATACGCAGTATTTT. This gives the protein CASSSDSGEVADTQYF.

CDR3 in amino acids: CASSFATGAGYGYTF. As DNA, the CDR3 is TGTGCCAGCAGTTTCGCGACAGGGGCGGGCTATGGCTACACCTTC. This rearrangement joins TRBV28 to TRBJ1-2, with TRBD1 matching 8 bases. CDR1 is MDHEN and CDR2 is SYDVKM in the germline V gene. This CDR3 region has 15 residues. The ends lost 3 bases at V and 4 bases at J; junction bases unmatched: 7.

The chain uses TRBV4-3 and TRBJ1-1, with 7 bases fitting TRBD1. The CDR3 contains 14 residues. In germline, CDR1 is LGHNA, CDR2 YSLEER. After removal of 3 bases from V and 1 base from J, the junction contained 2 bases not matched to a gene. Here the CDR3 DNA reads TGCGCCAGCAGCCAGGGGACAGCGAACACTGAAGCTTTCTTT. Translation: CASSQGTANTEAFF.

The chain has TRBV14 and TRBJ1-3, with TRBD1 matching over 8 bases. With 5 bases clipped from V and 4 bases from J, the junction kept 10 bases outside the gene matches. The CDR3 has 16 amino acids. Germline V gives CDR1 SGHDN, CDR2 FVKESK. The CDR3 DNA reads TGTGCCAGCAGCATAACAGGGGGATCTATAGGAAACACCATATATTTT. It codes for CASSITGGSIGNTIYF.

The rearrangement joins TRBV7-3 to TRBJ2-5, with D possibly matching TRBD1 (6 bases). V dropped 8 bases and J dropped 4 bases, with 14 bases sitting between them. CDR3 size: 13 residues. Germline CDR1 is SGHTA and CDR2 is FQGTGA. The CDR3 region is CASGLGHLETQYF. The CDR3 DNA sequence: TGTGCCAGCGGCCTGGGACACCTAGAGACCCAGTACTTC.

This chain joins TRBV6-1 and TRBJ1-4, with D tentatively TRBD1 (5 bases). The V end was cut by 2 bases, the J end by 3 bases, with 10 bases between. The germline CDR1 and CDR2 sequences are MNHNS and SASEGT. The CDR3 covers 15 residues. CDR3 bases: TGTGCCAGCAGTGAAAACCAGGGATCTAATGAAAAACTGTTTTTT. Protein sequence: CASSENQGSNEKLFF.

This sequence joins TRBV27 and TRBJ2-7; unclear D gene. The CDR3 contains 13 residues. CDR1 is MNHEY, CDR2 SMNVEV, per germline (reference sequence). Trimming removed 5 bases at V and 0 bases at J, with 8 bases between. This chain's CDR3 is CASSRVSSYEQYF. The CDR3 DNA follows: TGTGCCAGCAGTCGGGTCAGCTCCTACGAGCAGTACTTC.

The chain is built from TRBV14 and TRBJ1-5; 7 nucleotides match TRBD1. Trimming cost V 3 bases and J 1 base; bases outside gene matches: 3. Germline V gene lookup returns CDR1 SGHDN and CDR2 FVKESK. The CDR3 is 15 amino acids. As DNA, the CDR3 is TGTGCCAGCAGCCACGCCAGGGGGAGCAATCAGCCCCAGCATTTT. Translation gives CASSHARGSNQPQHF.

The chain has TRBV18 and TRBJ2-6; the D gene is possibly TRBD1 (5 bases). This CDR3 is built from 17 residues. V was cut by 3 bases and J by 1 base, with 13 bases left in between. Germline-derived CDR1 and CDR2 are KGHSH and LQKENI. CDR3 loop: CASSPYTGVSGANVLTF. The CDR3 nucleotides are TGTGCCAGCTCACCTTACACAGGAGTATCTGGGGCCAACGTCCTGACTTTC.